The TCR beta chain under discussion was sequenced for a study of identical twins. Regarding the study as a whole: Excess sharing by twins proved weaker in beta out-of-frame sequences.

This clonotype was counted between two and nine times. The antigen is undetermined. The V gene's germline CDR1 is MNHEY and CDR2 SVGAGI. This CDR3 contains 15 residues. Trimming removed 0 bases at V and 6 bases at J, with 12 bases between. Each CDR3 protein gets one entry after TCRdb re-called the 5' RACE reads with MiXCR. The data contain nearly 650,000 distinct CDR3 sequences, under 8.5% of them singletons. This same sample was also part of a study on yellow fever vaccine responses in identical twins.

The rearrangement joins TRBV6-5 to TRBJ2-1, with D unresolved. Sequencing was performed on PBMCs. The TCR comes from a woman under 30 in good health. The CDR3 spells CASSYSSLLGNEQFF. As DNA, the CDR3 is TGTGCCAGCAGTTACTCGAGCCTCCTGGGCAATGAGCAGTTCTTC.